A single sample is the source of the 8 T cell receptor beta chains below, sequenced in a study of blood T cell repertoires in COVID-19. Sequencing used immunoSEQ multiplex PCR; TCRdb keeps in-frame clones, though not all of them. The table has about 32,000 clones, around 85% seen once. Sequencing was done on a sample of peripheral blood. These receptors were collected from a woman older than 75 with active or convalescent COVID-19.

This clone was seen a single time. The chain carries TRBV5-6 and TRBJ2-5; possible D gene TRBD2, 5 bases. The CDR3 covers 13 residues. Trimming took 7 bases from V and 4 from J, leaving 14 bases between them. Germline CDR1 SGHDT, CDR2 YYEEEE. The CDR3 region has the DNA TGTGCCAGCGGACTCCCGGGGTCAGAGACCCAGTACTTC. This gives the protein CASGLPGSETQYF.

The chain has TRBV5-1 and TRBJ1-6; D uncertain. There are 13 residues in the CDR3. In germline, CDR1 is SGHRS, CDR2 YFSETQ. V lost 0 bases and J lost 9, with 7 bases in between. This CDR3 reads CASSLEFGSPLHF. Here the CDR3 DNA reads TGCGCCAGCAGCTTGGAGTTCGGTTCACCCCTCCACTTT.

The chain carries TRBV7-2 and TRBJ2-7; 11 bases align to TRBD1. The CDR3 runs 15 residues. V shed 0 bases and J 3 bases; nucleotides not matched to a gene: 1. CDR1 SGHTA and CDR2 FQGNSA come from the germline V gene. In DNA, the CDR3 is TGTGCCAGCAGCTTAGCCGGGACAGGGGGCTACGAGCAGTACTTC. This translates into CASSLAGTGGYEQYF.

The V gene is TRBV7-8, the J gene TRBJ1-1; TRBD1 aligns across 10 bases. With V trimmed by 5 bases and J by 6 bases, 9 bases remained unmatched. CDR3 length equals 15 residues. The germline V gene encodes CDR1 SGHVS and CDR2 FQNEAQ. This chain's CDR3 is CASSVGAGQGAEAFF. In nucleotides, the CDR3 is TGTGCCAGCAGCGTAGGAGCAGGACAGGGGGCTGAAGCTTTCTTT.

This clone was seen a handful of times. The V and J genes are TRBV9 and TRBJ1-5; D might be TRBD1 (6 bases). Germline-derived CDR1 and CDR2 are SGDLS and YYNGEE. The CDR3 is 16 residues long. V lost 0 bases, J lost 3 bases, and 13 bases lay in between. DNA of the CDR3: TGTGCCAGCAGCGTAGGAGTCCGGGGGGCCAATCAGCCCCAGCATTTT. It specifies CASSVGVRGANQPQHF.

This clone was counted once. The chain couples TRBV6-5 to TRBJ2-3; 9 positions match TRBD2. The V gene end was trimmed by 10 bases and the J gene end by 11 bases; junction bases not matched to a gene: 13. Looked up from germline, CDR1 is MNHEY and CDR2 is SVGAGI. The CDR3 is 13 residues long. CDR3 DNA sequence: TGTGCCACCACCCCTGGTAGGACTAGCGTGCAGTATTTT. Protein: CATTPGRTSVQYF.

V gene TRBV10-3 combines with J gene TRBJ1-6; TRBD1 matches at 11 bases. The J segment lost 5 bases and the V segment lost 4 bases, leaving 1 base of the junction unmatched. The germline CDR1 and CDR2 sequences are ENHRY and SYGVKD. This CDR3 contains 15 residues. DNA of the CDR3: TGTGCCATCAGTGGGACAGGGGGCGATAATTCACCCCTCCACTTT. Residues: CAISGTGGDNSPLHF.

The chain employs TRBV28 and TRBJ1-3; D is uncertain. The CDR3 contains 15 residues. Per the germline V gene, CDR1 is MDHEN and CDR2 is SYDVKM. The V end was cut by 5 bases, the J end by 0 bases, with 11 bases between. The CDR3 DNA reads as TGTGCCAGCAGTCCCCCCCGACTCTCTGGAAACACCATATATTTT. It codes for CASSPPRLSGNTIYF.